Listed here are 7 T cell receptor beta chains from one sample, sequenced in a study of long-term antiretroviral therapy in people with HIV. They ran version v3.0 of the immunoSEQ assay at survey level. Sequencing used immunoSEQ multiplex PCR; TCRdb keeps in-frame clones, though not all of them. Among 30,000 or so clones listed, 65% to 75% were seen once. The input for sequencing was unsorted PBMCs, taken 3 years after starting antiretroviral therapy. These receptors all stem from a man aged 50 to 59 with HIV.

The V call is TRBV28, the J call TRBJ2-7, with D unclear. The CDR3 has 12 residues. CDR1 is MDHEN, CDR2 SYDVKM, per germline. The V end lost 3 bases, the J end lost 7 bases, and 10 bases lay between the germline ends. CDR3 sequence: CASSLAPREQYF. The CDR3 DNA reads as TGTGCCAGCAGTTTGGCCCCGAGGGAGCAGTACTTC.

The chain links TRBV18 to TRBJ2-3, with D perhaps TRBD1 (6 bases). Germline lookup yields CDR1 KGHSH and CDR2 LQKENI. V lost 6 bases, J lost 4 bases, and 20 bases lay in between. This CDR3 is 16 amino acids long. The CDR3, as DNA: TGTGCCAGCTCCGAAATGGGGGCCTCCAGCTCAGATACGCAGTATTTT. This translates into CASSEMGASSSDTQYF.

This clone was found a few times. The chain carries TRBV10-3 and TRBJ1-5; D remains ambiguous. Germline V gives CDR1 ENHRY, CDR2 SYGVKD. V was shortened by 8 bases and J by 5 bases, with 16 bases between the two germline ends. This CDR3 spans 14 amino acids. The CDR3 protein is CAISPSPVDQPQHF. CDR3 DNA sequence: TGTGCCATCTCACCTTCCCCAGTGGATCAGCCCCAGCATTTT.

This sequence joins TRBV7-9 and TRBJ2-1, with TRBD1 matching over 7 bases. V trimming: 3 bases; J trimming: 8 bases; junction bases outside the gene matches: 7. In germline, CDR1 is SEHNR, CDR2 FQNEAQ (reference sequence). The CDR3 loop spans 14 amino acids. CDR3 sequence: CASSFEDRWDEQFF. The CDR3 DNA follows: TGTGCCAGCAGCTTCGAGGACAGGTGGGATGAGCAGTTCTTC.

In this sample, this clone turned up once. This chain connects TRBV6-5 to TRBJ2-1; D is unresolved. The V gene's germline CDR1 is MNHEY and CDR2 SVGAGI. This CDR3 has 11 amino acids. Trimming removed 5 bases from V and 12 bases from J, with 11 bases in between. The CDR3 here is CASSKGRGQFF. CDR3 sequence (DNA): TGTGCCAGCAGTAAAGGTCGTGGGCAGTTCTTC.

This rearrangement joins TRBV29-1 to TRBJ2-7; D gene ambiguous. This CDR3 comprises 12 residues. The germline gives CDR1 SQVTM, CDR2 ANQGSEA. Trimming pared 0 bases from V and 7 bases from J, leaving 10 bases between. The CDR3, as DNA: TGCAGCGTTGAAGAGGGCATGAGGGAGCAGTACTTC. Residues: CSVEEGMREQYF.

The chain employs TRBV28 and TRBJ2-7; D gene ambiguous. V shed 3 bases and J shed 0 bases, with 6 bases lying between them. The CDR3 covers 13 residues. Germline V gene sequence: CDR1 MDHEN, CDR2 SYDVKM. CDR3 DNA sequence: TGTGCCAGCAGTTTTATCAACTCCTACGAGCAGTACTTC. It yields the protein CASSFINSYEQYF.